One sample yielded the 25 T cell receptor beta chains listed below, sequenced in a study of cytomegalovirus exposure and HLA in healthy donors. The PCR ran on 60 Vbeta and 13 Jbeta primers. Method: immunoSEQ multiplex PCR; TCRdb's copy keeps in-frame clones and lacks some. This table lists about 160,000 clones. Sequenced input: PBMCs. The receptors stem from a woman aged 55-70 years in good health and CMV-seronegative.

The CDR3 sequence is CASSLQGLAGGGGTDTQYF. CDR3 nucleotides: TGTGCCAGCAGCTTGCAGGGACTAGCGGGGGGCGGGGGCACAGATACGCAGTATTTT. V usage is TRBV5-4 and J usage is TRBJ2-3, with TRBD2 matching over 15 bases. Germline-derived CDR1 and CDR2 are SGHNT and YYREEE (reference sequence). Unmatched junction bases numbered 7, after V lost 1 base and J lost 1 base. The CDR3 sequence is 19 residues long.

This chain joins TRBV7-8 and TRBJ1-3; D remains ambiguous. Trimming pared 1 base from V and 3 bases from J, leaving 4 bases between. Per the germline V gene, CDR1 is SGHVS and CDR2 is FQNEAQ. The CDR3 is 13 amino acids. The CDR3 bases are TGTGCCAGCAGCTTAGGAGGTGGAAACACCATATATTTT. This gives the protein CASSLGGGNTIYF.

The chain has TRBV11-1 and TRBJ1-2, with TRBD1 identical over 8 bases. This CDR3 has 15 residues. The J segment lost 4 bases and the V segment lost 4 bases, leaving 8 bases of the junction unmatched. Germline CDR1 is SGHAT and CDR2 is FQDESV (reference sequence). In nucleotides, the CDR3 is TGTGCCAGCAGCTCCGCGGGGACAGGCCGCTATGGCTACACCTTC. Protein: CASSSAGTGRYGYTF.

This sequence joins TRBV9 and TRBJ2-5; 12 bases align to TRBD2. V gave up 3 bases and J gave up 2 bases; unmatched junction bases: 5. The CDR3 totals 16 residues. Germline V gene lookup returns CDR1 SGDLS and CDR2 YYNGEE. The CDR3 DNA is TGTGCCAGCAGCGGACCTAGCGGGAGGGGGCAAGAGACCCAGTACTTC. Translation: CASSGPSGRGQETQYF. The full variable domain, with the rest looked up from reference TRBV9 and TRBJ2-5, is DSGVTQTPKHLITATGQRVTLRCSPRSGDLSVYWYQQSLDQGLQFLIQYYNGEERAKGNILERFSAQQFPDLHSELNLSSLELGDSALYFCASSGPSGRGQETQYFGPGTRLLVL.

The CDR3 is CASSVGGLAGVNEQFF. Here the CDR3 DNA reads TGTGCCAGCAGCGTAGGGGGACTAGCGGGAGTTAATGAGCAGTTCTTC. The V gene is TRBV9, the J gene TRBJ2-1, with 14 bases aligning to TRBD2. CDR1 is SGDLS and CDR2 is YYNGEE in the germline V gene. V lost 0 bases to trimming and J lost 7 bases; unmatched junction nucleotides: 3. The CDR3 consists of 16 residues. The full variable domain, rest sourced from reference TRBV9 and TRBJ2-1, is DSGVTQTPKHLITATGQRVTLRCSPRSGDLSVYWYQQSLDQGLQFLIQYYNGEERAKGNILERFSAQQFPDLHSELNLSSLELGDSALYFCASSVGGLAGVNEQFFGPGTRLTVL.

On this clone: Other DNA sequences in this specimen translate into the identical CDR3. This rearrangement joins TRBV6-5 to TRBJ1-2; a possible D gene is TRBD1 (6 bases). Trimming pared 6 bases from V and 3 bases from J, leaving 11 bases between. CDR1 is MNHEY, CDR2 SVGAGI, per germline. The CDR3 is 13 amino acids. The CDR3 DNA sequence: TGTGCCAGCAGACTAACAGGGTACTATGGCTACACCTTC. Translated, it gives CASRLTGYYGYTF.

The chain couples TRBV19 to TRBJ2-5, with 9 positions matching TRBD2. The CDR3 is made up of 14 amino acids. Losses at the gene ends were 8 bases for V and 5 bases for J; bases not matched to a gene: 9. Germline CDR1 and CDR2: LNHDA and SQIVND (reference sequence). This chain's CDR3 is CASRGGGAEETQYF. The CDR3 DNA follows: TGTGCCAGTCGGGGCGGGGGGGCCGAGGAGACCCAGTACTTC.

V gene TRBV18 combines with J gene TRBJ2-1, with 8 nucleotides matching TRBD1. The J segment lost 2 bases and the V segment lost 3 bases, leaving 3 bases of the junction unmatched. This CDR3 contains 15 residues. CDR1 is KGHSH, CDR2 LQKENI, per germline. CDR3 in DNA: TGTGCCAGCTCACCCAGGGGGCGCGCCTACAATGAGCAGTTCTTC. Translated: CASSPRGRAYNEQFF.

The chain combines TRBV30 with TRBJ2-2; D remains unclear. CDR1 is GTSNPN, CDR2 SVGIG, per germline (reference sequence). V lost 4 bases and J lost 2, with 8 bases in between. The CDR3 covers 13 residues. CDR3 sequence: CAWTHYNTGELFF. In DNA, the CDR3 is TGTGCCTGGACCCACTATAACACCGGGGAGCTGTTTTTT.

The chain has TRBV4-2 and TRBJ1-2; 7 bases are shared with TRBD1. The CDR3 totals 14 residues. The trim removed 0 bases at V and 4 bases at J, leaving 2 bases unmatched. The germline V gene has CDR1 LGHNA and CDR2 YNFKEQ. The CDR3 bases are TGTGCCAGCAGCCAAGAAGGGACAGCCTATGGCTACACCTTC. This encodes CASSQEGTAYGYTF.

This rearrangement joins TRBV6-1 to TRBJ2-1; 11 nucleotides match TRBD1. The CDR3 spans 15 residues. V gave up 6 bases and J gave up 6 bases; unmatched junction bases: 7. CDR1 MNHNS and CDR2 SASEGT come from the germline V gene. CDR3 in DNA: TGTGCCAGCAGGTCTGGGGACAGGGGGGCCAATGAGCAGTTCTTC. Amino acid sequence: CASRSGDRGANEQFF.

CDR3 sequence: CAWAGQGAEQYF. The CDR3 DNA is TGTGCCTGGGCCGGACAGGGGGCTGAGCAGTACTTC. The chain is built from TRBV30 and TRBJ2-7; 11 nucleotides line up with TRBD1. Germline trimming cut 5 bases from V and 7 bases from J; bases unmatched to any gene: 4. Germline CDR1 reads GTSNPN; CDR2 reads SVGIG (reference sequence). This CDR3 comprises 12 residues.

CDR3 DNA: TGTGCCAGCAGCCGAGACAGGAGCTCCTATAATTCACCCCTCCACTTT. Its translation is CASSRDRSSYNSPLHF. V and J are TRBV11-2 and TRBJ1-6; tentatively, D is TRBD1 (6 bases). CDR3 size: 16 residues. Trimming took off 5 bases at V and 0 bases at J, with 11 bases between the two ends. CDR1 is SGHAT and CDR2 is FQNNGV in the germline V gene. Full variable domain (outside the CDR3, taken from reference TRBV11-2 and TRBJ1-6): EAGVAQSPRYKIIEKRQSVAFWCNPISGHATLYWYQQILGQGPKLLIQFQNNGVVDDSQLPKDRFSAERLKGVDSTLKIQPAKLEDSAVYLCASSRDRSSYNSPLHFGNGTRLTVT.

The gene calls are TRBV28 and TRBJ2-1, with D uncertain. CDR1 MDHEN and CDR2 SYDVKM come from the germline V gene. Trimming cost V 3 bases and J 4 bases, with 16 bases left between them. The CDR3 is made up of 16 amino acids. CDR3 amino acids: CASSFAVYFRYNEQFF. In DNA form, the CDR3 reads TGTGCCAGCAGTTTCGCCGTGTACTTTCGGTACAATGAGCAGTTCTTC.

The V call is TRBV7-9, the J call TRBJ2-4; D is ambiguous. V was clipped by 0 bases and J by 5 bases, with 11 bases between them. The germline V gene has CDR1 SEHNR and CDR2 FQNEAQ (reference sequence). There are 15 residues in the CDR3. The CDR3 is CASSLARRLENIQYF. In nucleotides, the CDR3 is TGTGCCAGCAGCTTAGCGCGCCGCCTGGAAAACATTCAGTACTTC. Full variable domain (remainder filled in from reference TRBV7-9 and TRBJ2-4): DTGVSQNPRHKITKRGQNVTFRCDPISEHNRLYWYRQTLGQGPEFLTYFQNEAQLEKSRLLSDRFSAERPKGSFSTLEIQRTEQGDSAMYLCASSLARRLENIQYFGAGTRLSVL.

The chain uses TRBV2 and TRBJ2-1, with 9 bases matching TRBD1. Unmatched junction bases numbered 9, after V lost 8 bases and J lost 7 bases. This CDR3 is 14 amino acids long. The germline V gene has CDR1 SNHLY and CDR2 FYNNEI. The CDR3 protein is CASGGQGVGNEQFF. The CDR3 nucleotides are TGTGCCAGCGGGGGACAGGGAGTGGGGAATGAGCAGTTCTTC.

The chain links TRBV5-5 to TRBJ2-3; 8 bases agree with TRBD1. V lost 2 bases, J lost 1 base, and 0 bases stayed unmatched. Germline V gives CDR1 SGHKS, CDR2 YYEKEE (reference sequence). The CDR3 runs to 14 residues. CDR3 region: CASSLQGGTDTQYF. The CDR3 DNA sequence: TGTGCCAGCAGCTTACAGGGGGGCACAGATACGCAGTATTTT.

The chain recombines TRBV5-5 with TRBJ1-1; D is undetermined. CDR3 length: 17 residues. V lost 2 bases and J lost 1, with 18 bases in between. Germline V gene sequence: CDR1 SGHKS, CDR2 YYEKEE (reference sequence). CDR3 sequence reads: CASSFITRATGNTEAFF. As DNA, the CDR3 is TGTGCCAGCAGCTTTATTACTAGGGCTACCGGGAACACTGAAGCTTTCTTT.

V and J are TRBV4-2 and TRBJ2-1, with D possibly being TRBD2 (6 bases). Germline-derived CDR1 and CDR2 are LGHNA and YNFKEQ. Trimming removed 0 bases from V and 5 bases from J, with 14 bases in between. This CDR3 is built from 16 residues. CDR3 sequence reads: CASSQEPLGLNNEQFF. The CDR3 DNA is TGTGCCAGCAGCCAAGAACCCCTTGGACTAAACAATGAGCAGTTCTTC.

The chain's CDR3 is CASNPLAGPKDNEQFF. The CDR3 coding sequence is TGTGCCAGCAACCCATTAGCGGGCCCAAAAGACAATGAGCAGTTCTTC. The chain is built from TRBV9 and TRBJ2-1, with TRBD2 identical over 7 bases. With 6 bases clipped from V and 5 bases from J, the junction kept 14 bases outside the gene matches. The CDR3 loop spans 16 amino acids. CDR1 and CDR2 from the germline V gene are SGDLS and YYNGEE.

V gene TRBV11-1 combines with J gene TRBJ2-5, with 7 bases identical to TRBD1. V gave up 5 bases and J gave up 8 bases; unmatched junction bases: 11. Germline lookup yields CDR1 SGHAT and CDR2 FQDESV (reference sequence). The CDR3 covers 14 residues. Written as DNA, the CDR3 is TGTGCCAGCAGCCCCGGGACAGTCGGGGTTACCCAGTACTTC. Translating it yields CASSPGTVGVTQYF.

This chain joins TRBV19 and TRBJ1-2, with 7 bases aligning to TRBD1. V shed 6 bases, J shed 6 bases, and the junction held 7 bases outside the gene matches. The CDR3 extends over 13 amino acids. From germline, CDR1 is LNHDA and CDR2 SQIVND (reference sequence). DNA of the CDR3: TGTGCCAGTAGCCATGTCCAGGGGGATGGCTACACCTTC. Encoded protein: CASSHVQGDGYTF.

The J gene is TRBJ2-7, the V gene TRBV27; 10 bases agree with TRBD1. CDR1 and CDR2 (germline): MNHEY, SMNVEV (reference sequence). V gave up 2 bases and J gave up 3 bases; unmatched junction bases: 7. This CDR3 has 16 amino acids. The CDR3 region is CASSLTPRDRGYEQYF. The CDR3 nucleotides read TGTGCCAGCAGTTTAACCCCCCGGGACAGGGGCTACGAGCAGTACTTC.

This chain links TRBV7-7 with TRBJ2-1; 8 bases are a match to TRBD2. Germline V gene sequence: CDR1 SSHAT, CDR2 FNYEAQ (reference sequence). The CDR3 is 14 residues long. The trim removed 5 bases at V and 6 bases at J, leaving 6 bases unmatched. The DNA of the CDR3 is TGTGCCAGCAGCCCCTTACGGGGGGGCAATGAGCAGTTCTTC. This translates into CASSPLRGGNEQFF.

The rearrangement links TRBV7-3 to TRBJ2-1, with 8 bases that match TRBD2. J gave up 1 base and V 2 bases, and 7 bases lay outside the gene matches. The CDR3 consists of 17 residues. The germline gives CDR1 SGHTA, CDR2 FQGTGA. CDR3 in amino acids: CASSLGSGGPSYNEQFF. The CDR3, as DNA: TGTGCCAGCAGCTTAGGGTCGGGGGGGCCTTCCTACAATGAGCAGTTCTTC.